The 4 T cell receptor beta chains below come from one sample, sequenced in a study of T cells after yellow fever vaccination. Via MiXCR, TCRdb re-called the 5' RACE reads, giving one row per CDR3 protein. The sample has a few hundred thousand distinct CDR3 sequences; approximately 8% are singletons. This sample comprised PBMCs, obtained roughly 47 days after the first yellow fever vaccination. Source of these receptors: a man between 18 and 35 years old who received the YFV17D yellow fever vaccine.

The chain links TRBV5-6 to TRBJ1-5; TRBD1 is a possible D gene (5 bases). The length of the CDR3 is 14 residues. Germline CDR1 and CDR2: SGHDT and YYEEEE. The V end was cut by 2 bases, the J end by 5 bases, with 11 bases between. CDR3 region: CASSFTGSDQPQHF. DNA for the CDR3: TGTGCCAGCAGCTTCACAGGTTCGGATCAGCCCCAGCATTTT.

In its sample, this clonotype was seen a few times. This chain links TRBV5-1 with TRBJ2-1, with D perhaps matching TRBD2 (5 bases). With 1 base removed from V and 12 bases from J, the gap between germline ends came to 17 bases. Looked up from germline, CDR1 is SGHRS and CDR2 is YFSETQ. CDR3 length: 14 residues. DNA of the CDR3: TGCGCCAGCAGCTTGTATACTGGCACTGGAGGGCAGTTCTTC. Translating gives CASSLYTGTGGQFF.

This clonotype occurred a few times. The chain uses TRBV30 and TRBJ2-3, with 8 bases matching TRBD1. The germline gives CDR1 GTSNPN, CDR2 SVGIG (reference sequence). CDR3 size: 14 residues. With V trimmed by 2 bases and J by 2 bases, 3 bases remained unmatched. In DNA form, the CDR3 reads TGTGCCTGGAGTCCGGGACAGGTCACAGATACGCAGTATTTT. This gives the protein CAWSPGQVTDTQYF.

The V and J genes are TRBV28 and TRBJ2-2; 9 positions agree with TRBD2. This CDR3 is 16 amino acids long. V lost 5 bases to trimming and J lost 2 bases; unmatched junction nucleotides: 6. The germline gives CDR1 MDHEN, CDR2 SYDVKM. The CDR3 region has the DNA TGTGCCAGCAGTCCCCGACTAGCGGCAAACACCGGGGAGCTGTTTTTT. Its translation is CASSPRLAANTGELFF.